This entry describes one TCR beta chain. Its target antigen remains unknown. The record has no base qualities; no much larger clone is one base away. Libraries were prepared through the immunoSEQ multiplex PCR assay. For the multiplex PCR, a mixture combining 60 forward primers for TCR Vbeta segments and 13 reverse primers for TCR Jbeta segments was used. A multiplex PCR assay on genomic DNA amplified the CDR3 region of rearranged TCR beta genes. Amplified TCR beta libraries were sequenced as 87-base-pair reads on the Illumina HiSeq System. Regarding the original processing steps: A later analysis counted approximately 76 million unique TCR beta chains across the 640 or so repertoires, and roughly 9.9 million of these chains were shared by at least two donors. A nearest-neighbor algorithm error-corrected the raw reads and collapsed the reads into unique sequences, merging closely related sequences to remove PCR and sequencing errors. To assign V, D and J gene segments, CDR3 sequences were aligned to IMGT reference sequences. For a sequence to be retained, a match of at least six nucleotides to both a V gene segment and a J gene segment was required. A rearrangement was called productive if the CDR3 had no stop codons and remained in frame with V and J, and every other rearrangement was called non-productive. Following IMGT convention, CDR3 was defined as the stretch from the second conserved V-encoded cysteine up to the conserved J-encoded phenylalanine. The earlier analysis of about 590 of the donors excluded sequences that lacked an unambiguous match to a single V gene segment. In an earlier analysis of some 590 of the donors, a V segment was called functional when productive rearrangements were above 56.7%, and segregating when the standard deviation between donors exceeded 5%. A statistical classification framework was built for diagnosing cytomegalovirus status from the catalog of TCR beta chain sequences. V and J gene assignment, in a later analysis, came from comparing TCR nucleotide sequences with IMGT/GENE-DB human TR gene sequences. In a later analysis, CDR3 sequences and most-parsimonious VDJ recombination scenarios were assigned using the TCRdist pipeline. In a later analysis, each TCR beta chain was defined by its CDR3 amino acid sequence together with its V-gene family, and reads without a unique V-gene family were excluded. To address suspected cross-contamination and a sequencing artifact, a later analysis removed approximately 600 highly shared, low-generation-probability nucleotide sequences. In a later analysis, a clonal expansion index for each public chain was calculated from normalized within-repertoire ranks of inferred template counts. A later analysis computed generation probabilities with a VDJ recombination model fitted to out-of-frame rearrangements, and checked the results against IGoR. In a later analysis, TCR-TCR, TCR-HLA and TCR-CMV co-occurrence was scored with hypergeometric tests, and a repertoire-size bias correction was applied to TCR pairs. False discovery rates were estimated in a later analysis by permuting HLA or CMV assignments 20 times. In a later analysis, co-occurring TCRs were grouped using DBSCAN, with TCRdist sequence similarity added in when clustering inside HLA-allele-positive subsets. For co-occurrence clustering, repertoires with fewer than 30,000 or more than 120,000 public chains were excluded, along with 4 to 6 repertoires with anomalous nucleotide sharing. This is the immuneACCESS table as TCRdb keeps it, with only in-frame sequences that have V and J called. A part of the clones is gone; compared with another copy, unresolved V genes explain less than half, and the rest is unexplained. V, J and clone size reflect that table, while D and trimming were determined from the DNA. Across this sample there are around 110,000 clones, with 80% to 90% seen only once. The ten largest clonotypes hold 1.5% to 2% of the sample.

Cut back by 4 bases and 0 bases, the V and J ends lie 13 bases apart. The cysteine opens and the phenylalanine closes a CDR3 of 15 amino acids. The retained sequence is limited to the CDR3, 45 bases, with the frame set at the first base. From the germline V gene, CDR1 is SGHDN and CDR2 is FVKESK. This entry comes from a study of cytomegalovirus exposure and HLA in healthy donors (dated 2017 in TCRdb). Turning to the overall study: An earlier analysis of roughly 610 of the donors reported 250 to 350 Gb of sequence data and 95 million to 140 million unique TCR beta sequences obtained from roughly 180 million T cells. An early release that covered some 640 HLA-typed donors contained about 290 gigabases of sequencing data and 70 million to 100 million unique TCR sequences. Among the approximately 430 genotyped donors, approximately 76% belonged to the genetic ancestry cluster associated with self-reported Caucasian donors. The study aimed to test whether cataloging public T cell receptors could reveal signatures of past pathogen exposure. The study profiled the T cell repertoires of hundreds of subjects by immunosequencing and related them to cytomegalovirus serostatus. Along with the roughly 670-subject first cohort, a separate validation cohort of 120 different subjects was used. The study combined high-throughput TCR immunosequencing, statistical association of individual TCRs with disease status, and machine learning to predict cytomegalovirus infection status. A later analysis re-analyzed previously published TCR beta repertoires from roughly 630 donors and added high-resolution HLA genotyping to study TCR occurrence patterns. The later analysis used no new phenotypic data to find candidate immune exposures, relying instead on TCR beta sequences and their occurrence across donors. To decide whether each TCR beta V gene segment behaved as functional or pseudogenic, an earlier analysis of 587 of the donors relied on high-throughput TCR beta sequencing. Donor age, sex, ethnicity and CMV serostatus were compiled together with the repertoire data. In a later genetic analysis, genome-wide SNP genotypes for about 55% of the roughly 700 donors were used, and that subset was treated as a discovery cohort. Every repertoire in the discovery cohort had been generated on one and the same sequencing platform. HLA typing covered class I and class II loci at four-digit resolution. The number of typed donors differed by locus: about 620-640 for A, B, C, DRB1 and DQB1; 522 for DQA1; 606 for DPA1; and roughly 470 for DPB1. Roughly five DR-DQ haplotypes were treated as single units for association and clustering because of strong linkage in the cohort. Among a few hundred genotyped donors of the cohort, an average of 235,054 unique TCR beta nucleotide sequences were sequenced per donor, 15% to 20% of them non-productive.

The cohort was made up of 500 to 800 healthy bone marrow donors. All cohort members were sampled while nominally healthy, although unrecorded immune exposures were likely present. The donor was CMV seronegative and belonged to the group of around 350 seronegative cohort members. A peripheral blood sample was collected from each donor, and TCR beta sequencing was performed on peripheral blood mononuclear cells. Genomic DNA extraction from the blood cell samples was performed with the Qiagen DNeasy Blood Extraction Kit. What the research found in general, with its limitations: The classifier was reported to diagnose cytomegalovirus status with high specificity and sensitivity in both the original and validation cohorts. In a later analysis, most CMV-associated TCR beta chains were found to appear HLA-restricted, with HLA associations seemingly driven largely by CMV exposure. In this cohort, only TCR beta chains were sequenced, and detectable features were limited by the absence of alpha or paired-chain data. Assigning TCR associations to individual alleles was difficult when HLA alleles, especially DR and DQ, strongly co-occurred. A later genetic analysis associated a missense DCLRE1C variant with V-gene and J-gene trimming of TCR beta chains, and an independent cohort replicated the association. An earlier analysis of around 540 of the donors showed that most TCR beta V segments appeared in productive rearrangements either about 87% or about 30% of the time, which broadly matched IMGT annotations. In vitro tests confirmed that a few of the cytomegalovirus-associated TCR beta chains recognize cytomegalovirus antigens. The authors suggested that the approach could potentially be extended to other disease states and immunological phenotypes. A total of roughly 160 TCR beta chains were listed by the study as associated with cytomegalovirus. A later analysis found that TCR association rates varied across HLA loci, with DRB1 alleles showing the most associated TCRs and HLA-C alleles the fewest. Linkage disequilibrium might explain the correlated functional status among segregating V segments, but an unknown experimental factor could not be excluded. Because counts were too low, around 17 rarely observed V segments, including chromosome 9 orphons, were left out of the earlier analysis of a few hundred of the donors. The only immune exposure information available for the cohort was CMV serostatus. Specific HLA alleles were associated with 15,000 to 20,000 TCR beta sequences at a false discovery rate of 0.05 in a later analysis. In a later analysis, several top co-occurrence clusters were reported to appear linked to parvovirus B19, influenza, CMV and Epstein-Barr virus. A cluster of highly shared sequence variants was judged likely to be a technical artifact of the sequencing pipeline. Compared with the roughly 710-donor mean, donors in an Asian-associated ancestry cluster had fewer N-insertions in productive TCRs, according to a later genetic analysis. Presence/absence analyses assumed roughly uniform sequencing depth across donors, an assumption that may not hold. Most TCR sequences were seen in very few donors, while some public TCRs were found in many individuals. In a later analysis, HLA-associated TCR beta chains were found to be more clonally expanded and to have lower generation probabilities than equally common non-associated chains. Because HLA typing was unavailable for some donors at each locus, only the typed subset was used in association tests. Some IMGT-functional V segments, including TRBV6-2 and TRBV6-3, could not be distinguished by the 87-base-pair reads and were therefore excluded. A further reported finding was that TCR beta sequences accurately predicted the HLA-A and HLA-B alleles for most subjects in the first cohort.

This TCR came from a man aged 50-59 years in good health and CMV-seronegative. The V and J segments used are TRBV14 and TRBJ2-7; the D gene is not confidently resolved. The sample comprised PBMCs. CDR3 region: CASSPPYAASYEQYF. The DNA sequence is TGTGCCAGCAGCCCACCCTACGCTGCCTCCTACGAGCAGTACTTC.